A selection of T cell receptor beta chains follows, all from one sample in a study of immune evolution from preneoplasia to lung adenocarcinoma. Using immunoSEQ multiplex PCR, the repertoire was profiled, and TCRdb retains in-frame clones only, with some absent. Of over 30,000 clones listed, roughly four fifths are singletons. The sample comprised FFPE invasive lung adenocarcinoma tissue. Every receptor here comes from a person in their sixties with lung adenocarcinoma. Each CDR3 is given with its conserved first and last residue. Each record gives: clone size, D gene, J gene, V gene, CDR3 protein, CDR3 DNA. D genes are given only for firm matches. The listing skips clone size in some rows; elsewhere it reads once, few, many or a size class.

. | . | TRBJ1-5 | TRBV28 | CASRQGQLSNQPQHF | TGTGCCAGCAGACAAGGACAGTTAAGCAATCAGCCCCAGCATTTT
. | . | TRBJ2-2 | TRBV11-2 | CASSLTLVFGELFF | TGTGCCAGCAGCTTAACCCTAGTCTTTGGGGAGCTGTTTTTT
few | TRBD1 | TRBJ2-3 | TRBV2 | CASRRQGTDTQYF | TGTGCCAGCAGAAGACAGGGTACAGATACGCAGTATTTT
. | . | TRBJ2-7 | TRBV18 | CASSRGILANGYEQYF | TGTGCCAGCTCAAGGGGTATTTTAGCCAACGGCTACGAGCAGTACTTC
. | . | TRBJ2-5 | TRBV11-1 | CASSLDTLERETQYF | TGTGCCAGCAGCTTAGATACCCTGGAGAGGGAGACCCAGTACTTC
. | . | TRBJ2-7 | TRBV7-3 | CASSLDKGGEGQYF | TGTGCCAGCAGCTTAGACAAGGGGGGTGAGGGGCAGTACTTC
. | TRBD2 | TRBJ2-1 | TRBV29-1 | CSVQREISNEQFF | TGCAGCGTTCAGCGGGAGATTTCAAATGAGCAGTTCTTC
once | TRBD2 | TRBJ2-5 | TRBV30 | CAWRDRGLAGQSYF | TGTGCCTGGAGAGACCGGGGACTAGCGGGGCAATCGTACTTC
. | TRBD2 | TRBJ2-1 | TRBV9 | CASSASGSSYNEQFF | TGTGCCAGCAGCGCTAGCGGGAGTTCATACAATGAGCAGTTCTTC
. | . | TRBJ2-7 | TRBV5-4 | CASSSQGGNSYEQYF | TGTGCCAGCAGCTCCCAGGGGGGGAACTCCTACGAGCAGTACTTC